These 13 T cell receptor beta chains originate from one sample sequenced in a study of identical twins. TCRdb used MiXCR to reprocess the 5' RACE reads, holding one entry per CDR3 protein. The table has around 470,000 distinct CDR3 sequences, around 14% seen once. The same data also went into a second study, on yellow fever vaccine responses in identical twins.

Sequences were obtained from CD4+ T cells sorted from blood. Receptor source: a woman aged 18-29 years in good health.

The chain carries TRBV5-4 and TRBJ2-7; 8 positions agree with TRBD1. This CDR3 region has 14 residues. Germline lookup yields CDR1 SGHNT and CDR2 YYREEE (reference sequence). V shed 1 base, J shed 4 bases, and the junction held 4 bases outside the gene matches. DNA of the CDR3: TGTGCCAGCAGCTTGAAGACAGGGGATTACGAGCAGTACTTC. It specifies CASSLKTGDYEQYF.

This clonotype was observed a handful of times. The chain combines TRBV5-1 with TRBJ2-3, with D possibly being TRBD1 or TRBD2 (6 bases each). V lost 0 bases and J lost 9, with 11 bases in between. CDR3 length: 13 amino acids. Germline V lookup: CDR1 SGHRS, CDR2 YFSETQ. The CDR3 spells CASSLDGGGTQYF. The CDR3 coding sequence is TGCGCCAGCAGCTTGGACGGGGGCGGCACGCAGTATTTT. The variable domain in full, completed from reference TRBV5-1 and TRBJ2-3, reads KAGVTQTPRYLIKTRGQQVTLSCSPISGHRSVSWYQQTPGQGLQFLFEYFSETQRNKGNFPGRFSGRQFSNSRSEMNVSTLELGDSALYLCASSLDGGGTQYFGPGTRLTVL.

The V and J genes are TRBV7-8 and TRBJ1-2; TRBD1 matches 9 bases. The ends lost 3 bases at V and 2 bases at J; junction bases unmatched: 7. In germline, CDR1 is SGHVS, CDR2 FQNEAQ. The CDR3 is 16 residues long. The CDR3 loop reads CASSFTHRGPNYGYTF. In DNA, the CDR3 is TGTGCCAGCAGCTTCACCCACAGGGGGCCCAACTATGGCTACACCTTC. The complete variable domain, with remaining parts taken from reference TRBV7-8 and TRBJ1-2, reads GAGVSQSPRYKVAKRGQDVALRCDPISGHVSLFWYQQALGQGPEFLTYFQNEAQLDKSGLPSDRFFAERPEGSVSTLKIQRTQQEDSAVYLCASSFTHRGPNYGYTFGSGTRLTVV.

The chain is built from TRBV11-2 and TRBJ2-3, with 12 bases identical to TRBD2. The CDR3 is 19 residues long. CDR1 is SGHAT, CDR2 FQNNGV, per germline. Trimming cost V 1 base and J 3 bases; bases outside gene matches: 11. CDR3 protein: CASSLVGLAGGPQTDTQYF. Here the CDR3 DNA reads TGTGCCAGCAGCTTAGTTGGGCTAGCGGGAGGGCCTCAAACAGATACGCAGTATTTT.

This clonotype has a handful of counts. This chain connects TRBV4-3 to TRBJ1-4; no reliable D call. The CDR3 is 14 residues long. V was trimmed by 1 base and J by 5 bases, leaving 8 bases between them. Looked up from germline, CDR1 is LGHNA and CDR2 is YSLEER. The CDR3 here is CASSQVGENEKLFF. The CDR3 DNA reads as TGCGCCAGCAGCCAAGTTGGGGAGAATGAAAAACTGTTTTTT.

This clonotype was picked up many times. V usage is TRBV12-3 or TRBV12-4 and J usage is TRBJ2-3, with D tentatively TRBD2 (6 bases). Between the trimmed V and J ends, which lost 5 bases and 5 bases, there was a span of 17 bases. CDR3 length: 15 amino acids. Here the CDR3 DNA reads TGTGCCAGCAGTCCTGACGGGGGTTGGGGAGATACGCAGTATTTT. As protein: CASSPDGGWGDTQYF.

The chain employs TRBV6-1 and TRBJ2-1, with 8 bases identical to TRBD2. Trimming cost V 6 bases and J 9 bases; bases outside gene matches: 13. The CDR3 spans 15 residues. Germline assignment: CDR1 MNHNS and CDR2 SASEGT. The CDR3 DNA reads TGTGCCAGCAGCGAGGGACTAGGTCGTAACGCTGAGCAGTTCTTC. As protein: CASSEGLGRNAEQFF.

V and J are TRBV20-1 and TRBJ2-7, with unresolved D. The CDR3 totals 11 residues. Germline CDR1 reads DFQATT; CDR2 reads SNEGSKA (reference sequence). Trimming took 2 bases from V and 7 from J, leaving 9 bases between them. The CDR3 spells CSARLWVEQYF. In DNA, the CDR3 is TGCAGTGCTAGATTGTGGGTTGAGCAGTACTTC.

This chain joins TRBV28 and TRBJ2-6; D ambiguous. The CDR3 spans 19 residues. V lost 5 bases and J lost 0, with 20 bases in between. Per the germline V gene, CDR1 is MDHEN and CDR2 is SYDVKM. CDR3 loop: CASSPPPSGVLSGANVLTF. The CDR3, as DNA: TGTGCCAGCAGTCCCCCCCCAAGTGGGGTTCTCTCTGGGGCCAACGTCCTGACTTTC.

The rearrangement uses TRBV3-1 and TRBJ1-6; D not certain. The CDR3 covers 14 residues. Germline CDR1 reads LGHDT; CDR2 reads YNNKEL (reference sequence). V was cut by 4 bases and J by 4 bases, with 8 bases left in between. CDR3 protein: CASSPSLYNSPLHF. CDR3 in DNA: TGTGCCAGCAGCCCCAGCCTATATAATTCACCCCTCCACTTT. Full variable domain (outside the CDR3, taken from reference TRBV3-1 and TRBJ1-6): DTAVSQTPKYLVTQMGNDKSIKCEQNLGHDTMYWYKQDSKKFLKIMFSYNNKELIINETVPNRFSPKSPDKAHLNLHINSLELGDSAVYFCASSPSLYNSPLHFGNGTRLTVT.

Concerning this clonotype itself: With a much larger clone just one base away, this may be a read error. V is TRBV6-1 and J is TRBJ2-3, with D unclear. Germline V lookup: CDR1 MNHNS, CDR2 SASEGT. This CDR3 contains 15 residues. Here the CDR3 reads CASKEPSRSTDTPYF. The CDR3 DNA follows: TGTGCCAGCAAAGAACCCAGCAGGAGCACAGATACGCCGTATTTT.

V usage is TRBV6-2 or TRBV6-3 and J usage is TRBJ1-1, with D possibly TRBD1 on 5 matching bases. Germline lookup yields CDR1 MNHEY and CDR2 SVGEGT. Trimming cost V 7 bases and J 3 bases, with 21 bases left between them. There are 16 residues in the CDR3. DNA for the CDR3: TGTGCCAGCACCGCCCTCCGGGGGAGATGGGACACTGAAGCTTTCTTT. Protein product: CASTALRGRWDTEAFF.

This rearrangement joins TRBV29-1 to TRBJ2-4, with TRBD1 identical over 10 bases. J was trimmed by 2 bases and V by 5 bases; bases with no gene match: 9. Per the germline V gene, CDR1 is SQVTM and CDR2 is ANQGSEA. The CDR3 covers 16 residues. CDR3 region: CSVRVGDRGSKNIQYF. CDR3 in DNA: TGCAGCGTTCGAGTAGGGGACAGGGGTTCCAAAAACATTCAGTACTTC.